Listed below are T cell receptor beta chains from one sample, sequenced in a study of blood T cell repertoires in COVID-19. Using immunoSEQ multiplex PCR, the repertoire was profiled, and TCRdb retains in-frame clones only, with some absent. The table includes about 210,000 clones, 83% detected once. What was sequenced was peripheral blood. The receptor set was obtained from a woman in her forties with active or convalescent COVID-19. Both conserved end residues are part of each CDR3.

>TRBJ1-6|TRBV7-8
CASSPIGDSPLHF
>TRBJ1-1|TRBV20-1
CSGGDSTEAFF
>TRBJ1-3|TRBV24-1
CATSDFNSGNTIYF
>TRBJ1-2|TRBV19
CASSIRVQGALANYGYTF
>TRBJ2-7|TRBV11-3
CASSSGRDTFSYEQYF
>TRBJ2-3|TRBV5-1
CASSMAGEAKDTQYF
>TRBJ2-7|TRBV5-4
CASSLGTSGSSYEQYF
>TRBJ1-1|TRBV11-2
CASTHPGQGRVTEAFF
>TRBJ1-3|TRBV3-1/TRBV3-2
CASSQDPGQGRNTIYF
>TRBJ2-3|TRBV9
CASSRTRDRTDTQYF
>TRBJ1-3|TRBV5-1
CASSLGGQVGNTIYF
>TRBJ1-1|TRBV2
CASRDRTGRTEAFF
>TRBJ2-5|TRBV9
CASSVDERNQETQYF
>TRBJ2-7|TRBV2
CASTQGEHEQYF
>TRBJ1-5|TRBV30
CAWSVESNQPQHF
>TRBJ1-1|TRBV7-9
CASSRQPNTEAFF
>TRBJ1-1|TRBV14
CASSQVGGNTEAFF
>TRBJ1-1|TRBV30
CAWSVSQGIPEAFF
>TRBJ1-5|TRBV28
CASSLAPEGADNQPQHF
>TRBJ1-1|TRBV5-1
CATSKRGNTEAFF
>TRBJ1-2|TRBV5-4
CASRSGTGDYGYTF
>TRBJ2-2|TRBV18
CASSPPIAVLFTGELFF
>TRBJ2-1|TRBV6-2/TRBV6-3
CASSYPGLALPSSYNEQFF
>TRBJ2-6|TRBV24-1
CATSDSTFSGANVLTF
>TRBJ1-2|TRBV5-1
CASSLGQGGIYGYTF
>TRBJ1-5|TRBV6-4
CASSDLDKPGQGNQPQHF
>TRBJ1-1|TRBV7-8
CASSRNRRNTEAFF
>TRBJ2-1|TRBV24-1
CATSDLRLAGGEQFF
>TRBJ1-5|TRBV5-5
CASSEGQGAGNQPQHF
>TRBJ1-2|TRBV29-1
CSVSDRLYGYTF
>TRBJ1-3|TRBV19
CAGGAGYGNTIYF
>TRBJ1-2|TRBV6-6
CASSYGSGSGYTF
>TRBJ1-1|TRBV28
CASSLTRAAFF
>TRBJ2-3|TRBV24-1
CATSGGPGGTDTQYF
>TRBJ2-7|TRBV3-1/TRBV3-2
CASSQGGLAGYYEQYF
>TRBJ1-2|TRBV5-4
CASSEKGQGGSYTF
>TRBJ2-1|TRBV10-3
CAISESLEQFF
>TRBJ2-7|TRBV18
CASSPLGTGVSYEQYF
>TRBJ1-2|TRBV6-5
CASSYSVRFDNYGYTF
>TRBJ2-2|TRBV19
CASSSGRKNTGELFF
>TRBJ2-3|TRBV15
CATSSDKRGGRDTQYF
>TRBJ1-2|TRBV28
CASSLPPARLHGYTF
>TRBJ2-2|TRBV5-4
CASSLLGGTGELFF
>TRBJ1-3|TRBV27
CASSLYAHPTGGLGNTIYF
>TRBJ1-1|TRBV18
CASSPGGGASYTEAFF
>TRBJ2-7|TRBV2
CASSDLFESSYEQYF
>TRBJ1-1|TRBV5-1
CASSLPGQVEAFF
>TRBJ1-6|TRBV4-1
CASSQDKGTGISPLHF
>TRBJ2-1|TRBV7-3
CASSLTATSGAMNEQFF
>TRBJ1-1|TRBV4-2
CASSQSGGRTEAFF
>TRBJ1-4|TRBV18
CASSPGTGDEKLFF
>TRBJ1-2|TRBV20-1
CSANDRGYGYTF
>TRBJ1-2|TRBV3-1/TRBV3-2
CASSDRGNYGYTF
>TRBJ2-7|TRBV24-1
CATSEGTSGGYEQYF
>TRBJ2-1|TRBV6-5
CASSYAPSSEQFF